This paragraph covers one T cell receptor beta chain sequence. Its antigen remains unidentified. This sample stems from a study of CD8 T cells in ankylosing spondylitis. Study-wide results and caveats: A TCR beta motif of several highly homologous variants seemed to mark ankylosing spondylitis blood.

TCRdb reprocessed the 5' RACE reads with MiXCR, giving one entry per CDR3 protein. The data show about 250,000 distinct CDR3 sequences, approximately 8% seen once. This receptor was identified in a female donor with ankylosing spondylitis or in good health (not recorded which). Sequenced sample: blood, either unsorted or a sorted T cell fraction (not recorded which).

This CDR3 reads CATSDPGGGSGRMDEQFF. The CDR3, as DNA: TGTGCCACCAGTGACCCCGGGGGGGGTAGCGGGAGGATGGATGAGCAGTTCTTC. The rearrangement uses TRBV24-1 and TRBJ2-1; 10 bases fit TRBD2. The J segment lost 8 bases and the V segment lost 4 bases, leaving 16 bases of the junction unmatched. CDR1 and CDR2 from the germline V gene are KGHDR and SFDVKD. CDR3 size: 18 residues.